The 27 T cell receptor beta chains below come from one sample, sequenced in a study of monozygotic twins with inflammatory bowel disease (dated by TCRdb to between 2018 and 2021). The library was built by means of 5' RACE. The sequencer was an Illumina HiSeq 2500. TCRdb reprocessed the reads, so every CDR3 protein sequence counts as one entry and DNA is not shown. The sample table holds 150,000 to 200,000 distinct CDR3 sequences. About 7.4% of the sample lies in the top ten. The sequencing sample was made of blood. These receptors were obtained from a human donor with ulcerative colitis or Crohn's disease, or a healthy co-twin of an affected twin (not recorded which).

J is TRBJ2-1 and V is TRBV5-6; the D gene TCRdb calls, TRBD1, cannot be checked with no DNA. The CDR3 consists of 14 residues. Germline CDR1 and CDR2: SGHDT and YYEEEE. CDR3: CASTMGGAGNEQFF.

The CDR3 sequence: CASRQISTNEKLFF. This chain uses TRBV27 with TRBJ1-4. CDR1 MNHEY and CDR2 SMNVEV come from the germline V gene (reference sequence). The length of the CDR3 is 14 residues.

The chain couples TRBV30 to TRBJ2-5; without DNA, the TCRdb call of TRBD2 cannot be checked. This CDR3 region has 13 residues. The V gene's germline CDR1 is GTSNPN and CDR2 SVGIG (reference sequence). CDR3 sequence: CAWSTAGRETQYF.

The chain carries TRBV5-1 and TRBJ2-6. The germline CDR1 and CDR2 sequences are SGHRS and YFSETQ. The CDR3 is 16 residues long. This CDR3 reads CASSWPGDSGANVLTF.

The chain couples TRBV5-1 to TRBJ2-1. The CDR3 consists of 14 residues. Germline CDR1 reads SGHRS; CDR2 reads YFSETQ. The CDR3 spells CASSSDRVYNEQFF.

The chain combines TRBV5-1 with TRBJ1-1; TCRdb proposes TRBD1, but this gene call is untestable without DNA. Germline V CDR1 and CDR2: SGHRS, YFSETQ. This CDR3 is built from 15 residues. CDR3 region: CASSTSTLGATEAFF.

V usage is TRBV5-1 and J usage is TRBJ1-1. The CDR3 has 14 amino acids. CDR1 and CDR2 (germline): SGHRS, YFSETQ. The CDR3 here is CASNRGWENTEAFF.

The V call is TRBV6-2 or TRBV6-3, the J call TRBJ2-4; TCRdb calls TRBD2, which cannot be checked without DNA. The germline gives CDR1 MNHEY, CDR2 SVGEGT. The CDR3 sequence is 20 residues long. CDR3 region: CASSYSPLADNQLAKNIQYF.

The chain carries TRBV5-1 and TRBJ2-1; TCRdb's D call of TRBD2 is untestable without DNA. The CDR3 extends over 15 amino acids. Germline V gene lookup returns CDR1 SGHRS and CDR2 YFSETQ. CDR3 region: CASSLASGDYNEQFF. Complete variable domain (other parts from reference TRBV5-1 and TRBJ2-1): KAGVTQTPRYLIKTRGQQVTLSCSPISGHRSVSWYQQTPGQGLQFLFEYFSETQRNKGNFPGRFSGRQFSNSRSEMNVSTLELGDSALYLCASSLASGDYNEQFFGPGTRLTVL.

The V gene is TRBV10-3, the J gene TRBJ2-1; there is no DNA to check the TCRdb D call of TRBD1. This CDR3 has 19 residues. CDR1 and CDR2 (germline): ENHRY, SYGVKD. This CDR3 reads CAISEAGGPKLSSYNEQFF.

The chain recombines TRBV18 with TRBJ1-4. This CDR3 has 15 amino acids. Germline loops: CDR1 KGHSH, CDR2 LQKENI. The CDR3 loop reads CASSNGGTLGEKLFF.

The V gene is TRBV25-1, the J gene TRBJ1-3; TCRdb outputs TRBD1, but without DNA this stays unchecked. Looked up from germline, CDR1 is MGHDK and CDR2 is SYGVNS. This CDR3 region has 16 residues. CDR3 in amino acids: CASSELGQGSGNTINF.

V and J are TRBV10-3 and TRBJ2-3; TCRdb names TRBD1, which stays unverified in the absence of DNA. The CDR3 is made up of 13 amino acids. Germline assignment: CDR1 ENHRY and CDR2 SYGVKD. The CDR3 here is CAIRDGSTDTQYF.

The chain links TRBV7-8 to TRBJ2-2; the TRBD2 assignment by TCRdb is unverifiable without DNA. This CDR3 is 16 amino acids long. CDR1 is SGHVS, CDR2 FQNEAQ, per germline. The chain's CDR3 is CASSLVAGAGDGELFF.

The chain has TRBV7-2 and TRBJ2-7. Looked up from germline, CDR1 is SGHTA and CDR2 is FQGNSA. The CDR3 covers 13 residues. CDR3: CASSLVVSYEQYF. The variable domain in full, with the rest retrieved from reference TRBV7-2 and TRBJ2-7, is GAGVSQSPSNKVTEKGKDVELRCDPISGHTALYWYRQSLGQGLEFLIYFQGNSAPDKSGLPSDRFSAERTGGSVSTLTIQRTQQEDSAVYLCASSLVVSYEQYFGPGTRLTVT.

The chain employs TRBV20-1 and TRBJ2-7; TCRdb lists TRBD1, though no DNA is available to test this call. CDR1 and CDR2 (germline): DFQATT, SNEGSKA (reference sequence). The CDR3 contains 14 residues. CDR3 sequence: CSASGDRGLYEQYF.

The CDR3 protein is CASSYRLAEQFF. V usage is TRBV6-6 and J usage is TRBJ2-1; TCRdb indicates TRBD2, and absent DNA this call remains unverified. The germline gives CDR1 MNHNY, CDR2 SVGAGI (reference sequence). The CDR3 extends over 12 amino acids.

The gene calls are TRBV12-3 or TRBV12-4 and TRBJ2-2; there is no DNA to check the TCRdb D call of TRBD1. CDR3 length equals 12 residues. CDR3 protein: CASSLPGGELFF.

The chain uses TRBV5-1 and TRBJ2-4; the TRBD1 assignment by TCRdb is unverifiable without DNA. This CDR3 comprises 14 residues. Germline V gives CDR1 SGHRS, CDR2 YFSETQ. This CDR3 is CASTPGTTQNMQYF.

This chain joins TRBV9 and TRBJ1-2; the TRBD1 assignment by TCRdb is unverifiable without DNA. Germline loops: CDR1 SGDLS, CDR2 YYNGEE. The CDR3 is made up of 15 amino acids. CDR3 residues: CASSAGWGRDYGYTF.

This rearrangement joins TRBV28 to TRBJ2-2; TCRdb indicates TRBD1, and absent DNA this call remains unverified. From germline, CDR1 is MDHEN and CDR2 SYDVKM. This CDR3 has 12 amino acids. CDR3 loop: CASSWGVGELFF. The full variable domain, in which reference TRBV28 and TRBJ2-2 provide the parts outside the CDR3, is DVKVTQSSRYLVKRTGEKVFLECVQDMDHENMFWYRQDPGLGLRLIYFSYDVKMKEKGDIPEGYSVSREKKERFSLILESASTNQTSMYLCASSWGVGELFFGEGSRLTVL.

The chain employs TRBV5-1 and TRBJ1-3; there is no DNA to check the TCRdb D call of TRBD1. Germline V gives CDR1 SGHRS, CDR2 YFSETQ. CDR3 length equals 16 residues. CDR3 protein: CASSPETGSAGNTIYF.

This chain connects TRBV14 to TRBJ1-1. Germline lookup yields CDR1 SGHDN and CDR2 FVKESK. This CDR3 has 13 residues. The CDR3 sequence: CASSQDLFTEAFF.

J is TRBJ2-1 and V is TRBV9; TCRdb names TRBD1, which stays unverified in the absence of DNA. The CDR3 has 16 amino acids. The germline CDR1 and CDR2 sequences are SGDLS and YYNGEE. The CDR3 here is CASSARDAWGYNEQFF. Drawing the rest from reference TRBV9 and TRBJ2-1, the complete variable domain is DSGVTQTPKHLITATGQRVTLRCSPRSGDLSVYWYQQSLDQGLQFLIQYYNGEERAKGNILERFSAQQFPDLHSELNLSSLELGDSALYFCASSARDAWGYNEQFFGPGTRLTVL.

The chain links TRBV20-1 to TRBJ2-5; there is no DNA to check the TCRdb D call of TRBD1. Per the germline V gene, CDR1 is DFQATT and CDR2 is SNEGSKA (reference sequence). There are 13 residues in the CDR3. The CDR3 loop reads CSARFAGQRTQYF.

This sequence joins TRBV6-6 and TRBJ1-2. This CDR3 has 14 amino acids. Germline V gives CDR1 MNHNY, CDR2 SVGAGI (reference sequence). The CDR3 reads CASSYGESNYGYTF.

This chain uses TRBV28 with TRBJ1-1; the TCRdb call, TRBD1, lacks DNA for checking. This CDR3 contains 13 residues. Looked up from germline, CDR1 is MDHEN and CDR2 is SYDVKM. CDR3 residues: CATGVGVATEAFF.